This T cell receptor beta chain originates from a study of blood T cell repertoires in COVID-19. Study context: Sample material is recorded as cDNA or gDNA derived from T cells, B-cell-depleted T cells, or PBMCs.

Note on this clone: Distinct nucleotide sequences in the sample also encode this CDR3.

Per the study methods: Amplification from reference gene primers served as the basis for estimated nucleated cell counts. This table comes from immunoSEQ multiplex PCR, and its TCRdb copy is limited to in-frame clones, with some not included. D and trimming were read from the DNA, whereas the V and J calls and clone size are those reported in that table. The sample shows about 170,000 clones, around four fifths of them seen only once. This CDR3 region has 13 residues. Germline loops: CDR1 SGHNT, CDR2 YYREEE (reference sequence). The V gene end was trimmed by 6 bases and the J gene end by 5 bases; junction bases not matched to a gene: 3.

This receptor was taken from a woman in her 70s who had recovered from COVID-19. This chain uses TRBV5-4 with TRBJ1-2; 11 bases map to TRBD1. Sample: peripheral blood. The CDR3 DNA is TGTGCCAGCACCCGGGACAGGGGGTATGGCTACACCTTC. This translates into CASTRDRGYGYTF.